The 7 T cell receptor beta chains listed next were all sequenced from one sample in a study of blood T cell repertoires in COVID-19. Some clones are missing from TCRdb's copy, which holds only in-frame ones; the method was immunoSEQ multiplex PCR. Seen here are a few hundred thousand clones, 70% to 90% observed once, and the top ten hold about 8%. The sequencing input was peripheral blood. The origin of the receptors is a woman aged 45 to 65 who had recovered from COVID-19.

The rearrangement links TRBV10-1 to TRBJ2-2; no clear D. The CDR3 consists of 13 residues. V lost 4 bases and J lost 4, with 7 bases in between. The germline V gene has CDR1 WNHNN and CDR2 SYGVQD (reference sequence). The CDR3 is CASSGDATGELFF. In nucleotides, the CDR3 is TGCGCCAGCAGTGGCGATGCCACCGGGGAGCTGTTTTTT.

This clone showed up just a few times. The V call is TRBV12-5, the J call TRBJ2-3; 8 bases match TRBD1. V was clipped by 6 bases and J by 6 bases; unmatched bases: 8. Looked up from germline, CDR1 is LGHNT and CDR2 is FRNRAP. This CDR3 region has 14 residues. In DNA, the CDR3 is TGTGCTAGTGGGGGAGCAGGGGGCTCGGATACGCAGTATTTT. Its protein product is CASGGAGGSDTQYF.

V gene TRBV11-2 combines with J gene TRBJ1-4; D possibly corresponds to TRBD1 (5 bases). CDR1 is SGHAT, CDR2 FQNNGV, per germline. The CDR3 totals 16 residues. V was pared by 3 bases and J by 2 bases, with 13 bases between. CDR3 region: CASSLTGGGTNEKLFF. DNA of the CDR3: TGTGCCAGCAGCTTGACCGGTGGGGGGACTAATGAAAAACTGTTTTTT.

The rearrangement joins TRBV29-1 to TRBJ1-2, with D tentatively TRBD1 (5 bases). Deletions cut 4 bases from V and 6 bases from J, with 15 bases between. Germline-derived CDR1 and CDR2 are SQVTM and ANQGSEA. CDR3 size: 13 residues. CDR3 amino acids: CSVVGLWGNGYTF. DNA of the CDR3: TGCAGCGTTGTAGGACTATGGGGGAATGGCTACACCTTC.

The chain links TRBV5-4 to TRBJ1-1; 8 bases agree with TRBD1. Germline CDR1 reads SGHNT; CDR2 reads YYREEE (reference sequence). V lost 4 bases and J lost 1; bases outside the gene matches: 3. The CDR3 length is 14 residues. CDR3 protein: CASSAGQANTEAFF. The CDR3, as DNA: TGTGCCAGCAGCGCGGGACAGGCGAACACTGAAGCTTTCTTT. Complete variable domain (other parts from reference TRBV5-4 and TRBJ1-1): ETGVTQSPTHLIKTRGQQVTLRCSSQSGHNTVSWYQQALGQGPQFIFQYYREEENGRGNFPPRFSGLQFPNYSSELNVNALELDDSALYLCASSAGQANTEAFFGQGTRLTVV.

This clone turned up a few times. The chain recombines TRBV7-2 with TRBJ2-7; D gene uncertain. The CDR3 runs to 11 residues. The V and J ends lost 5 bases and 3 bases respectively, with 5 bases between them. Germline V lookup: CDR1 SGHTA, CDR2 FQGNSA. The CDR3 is CASSRDYEQYF. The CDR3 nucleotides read TGTGCCAGCAGCAGAGACTACGAGCAGTACTTC.

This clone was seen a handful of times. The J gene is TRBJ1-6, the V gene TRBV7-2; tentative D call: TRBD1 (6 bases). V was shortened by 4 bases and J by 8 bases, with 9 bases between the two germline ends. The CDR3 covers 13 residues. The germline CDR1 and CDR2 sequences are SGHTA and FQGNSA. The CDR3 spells CASSSRGYSPLHF. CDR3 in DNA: TGTGCCAGCAGCTCCAGGGGTTATTCACCCCTCCACTTT. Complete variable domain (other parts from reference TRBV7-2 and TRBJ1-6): GAGVSQSPSNKVTEKGKDVELRCDPISGHTALYWYRQSLGQGLEFLIYFQGNSAPDKSGLPSDRFSAERTGGSVSTLTIQRTQQEDSAVYLCASSSRGYSPLHFGNGTRLTVT.